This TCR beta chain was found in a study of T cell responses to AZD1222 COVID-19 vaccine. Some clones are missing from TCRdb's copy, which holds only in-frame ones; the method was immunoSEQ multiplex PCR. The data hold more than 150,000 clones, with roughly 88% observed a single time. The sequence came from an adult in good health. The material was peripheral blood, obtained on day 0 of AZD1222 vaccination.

In DNA, the CDR3 is TGTGCCAGCAGGTGGGGGACAAGAGCCTACAATGAGCAGTTCTTC. Encoded protein: CASRWGTRAYNEQFF. The chain couples TRBV11-1 to TRBJ2-1; TRBD1 might be the D (6 bases). The germline gives CDR1 SGHAT, CDR2 FQDESV (reference sequence). The CDR3 sequence is 15 residues long. Between the trimmed V and J ends, which lost 6 bases and 2 bases, there was a span of 14 bases.